Listed here is a single TCR beta chain. The naive CD8 fraction comprised CD45RO-negative cells positively selected for CCR7 and excluded terminally differentiated effector memory CD45RA+ cells. Adults of Caucasian background living in Nashville, Tennessee made up all donors. This sample was taken from a study of shared clonotypes between healthy human individuals. Overall study context: Donor composition was two women and a few men, aged 18 to 49.

TCRdb's table, derived via immunoSEQ multiplex PCR, lists solely in-frame clones and lacks some. The table records 2 million or so clones, about 95% of them present only once. The germline gives CDR1 SQVTM, CDR2 ANQGSEA. V dropped 6 bases and J dropped 0 bases, with 12 bases sitting between them. The CDR3 is made up of 13 amino acids. The chain carries TRBV29-1 and TRBJ2-7; perhaps TRBD2 as D (5 bases). The sequenced sample consisted of naive CD8+ T cells sorted from blood. This clonotype was sampled from a man younger than 30 in good health. The CDR3 DNA follows: TGCAGCGTGTTCGACGGGAACTCCTACGAGCAGTACTTC. Translated, it gives CSVFDGNSYEQYF.